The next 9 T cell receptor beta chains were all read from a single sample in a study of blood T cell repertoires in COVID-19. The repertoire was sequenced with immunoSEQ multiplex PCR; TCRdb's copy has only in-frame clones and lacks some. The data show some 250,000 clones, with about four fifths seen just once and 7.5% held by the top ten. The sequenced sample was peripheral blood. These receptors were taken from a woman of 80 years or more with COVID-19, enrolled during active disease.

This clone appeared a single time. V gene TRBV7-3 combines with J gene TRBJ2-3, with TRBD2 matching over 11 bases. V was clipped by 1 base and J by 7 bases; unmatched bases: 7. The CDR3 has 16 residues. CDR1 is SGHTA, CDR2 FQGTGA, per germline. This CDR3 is CASSLSLAGGENTQYF. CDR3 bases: TGTGCCAGCAGCTTAAGTCTAGCGGGAGGAGAGAATACGCAGTATTTT. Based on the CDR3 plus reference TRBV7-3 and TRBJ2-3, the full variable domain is GAGVSQTPSNKVTEKGKYVELRCDPISGHTALYWYRQSLGQGPEFLIYFQGTGAADDSGLPNDRFFAVRPEGSVSTLKIQRTERGDSAVYLCASSLSLAGGENTQYFGPGTRLTVL.

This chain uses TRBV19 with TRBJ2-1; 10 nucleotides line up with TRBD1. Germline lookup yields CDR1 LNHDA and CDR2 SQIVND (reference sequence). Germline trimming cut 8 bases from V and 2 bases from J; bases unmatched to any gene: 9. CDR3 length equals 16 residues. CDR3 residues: CASLKGTGEPYNEQFF. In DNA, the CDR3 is TGTGCCAGTCTTAAGGGGACAGGGGAACCCTACAATGAGCAGTTCTTC.

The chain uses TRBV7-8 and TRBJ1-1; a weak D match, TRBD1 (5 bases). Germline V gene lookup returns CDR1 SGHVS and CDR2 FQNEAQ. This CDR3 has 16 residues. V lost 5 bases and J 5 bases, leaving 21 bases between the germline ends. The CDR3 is CASSEPDWWGGTEAFF. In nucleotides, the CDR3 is TGTGCCAGCAGCGAGCCCGACTGGTGGGGGGGGACTGAAGCTTTCTTT.

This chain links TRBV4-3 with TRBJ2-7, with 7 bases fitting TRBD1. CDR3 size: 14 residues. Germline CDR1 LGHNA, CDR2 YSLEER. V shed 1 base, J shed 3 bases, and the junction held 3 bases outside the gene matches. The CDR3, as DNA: TGCGCCAGCAGCCAAGGACAGGGCTTCTACGAGCAGTACTTC. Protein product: CASSQGQGFYEQYF.

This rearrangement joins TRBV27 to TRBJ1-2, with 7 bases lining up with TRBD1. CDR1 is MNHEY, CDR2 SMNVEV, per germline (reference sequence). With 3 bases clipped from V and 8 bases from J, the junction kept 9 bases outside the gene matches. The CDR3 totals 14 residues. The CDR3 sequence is CASSFSDRVKGYTF. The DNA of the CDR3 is TGTGCCAGCAGTTTTTCCGACAGGGTGAAGGGCTACACCTTC.

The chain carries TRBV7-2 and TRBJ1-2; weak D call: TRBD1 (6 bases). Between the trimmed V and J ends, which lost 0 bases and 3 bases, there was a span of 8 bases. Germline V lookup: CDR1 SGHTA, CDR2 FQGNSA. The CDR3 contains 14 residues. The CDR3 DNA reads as TGTGCCAGCAGCTTAGCGCAGGGGTACTATGGCTACACCTTC. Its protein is CASSLAQGYYGYTF.

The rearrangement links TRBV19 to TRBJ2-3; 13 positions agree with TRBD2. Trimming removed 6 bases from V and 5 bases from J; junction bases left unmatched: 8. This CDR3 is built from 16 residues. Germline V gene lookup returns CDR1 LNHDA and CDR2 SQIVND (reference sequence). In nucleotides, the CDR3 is TGTGCCAGTAGCCGGGGACTAGCGGGATTTGGAGATACGCAGTATTTT. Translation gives CASSRGLAGFGDTQYF. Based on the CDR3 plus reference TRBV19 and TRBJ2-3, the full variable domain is DGGITQSPKYLFRKEGQNVTLSCEQNLNHDAMYWYRQDPGQGLRLIYYSQIVNDFQKGDIAEGYSVSREKKESFPLTVTSAQKNPTAFYLCASSRGLAGFGDTQYFGPGTRLTVL.

The CDR3 region is CASSVSGEAGNTIYF. The CDR3 DNA is TGTGCCAGCAGCGTTTCAGGGGAAGCTGGAAACACCATATATTTT. The chain uses TRBV7-8 and TRBJ1-3; a weak D match, TRBD1 (6 bases). The CDR3 contains 15 residues. V was trimmed by 5 bases and J by 2 bases, leaving 13 bases between them. Per germline, CDR1 SGHVS and CDR2 FQNEAQ. The full variable domain, its missing parts supplied by reference TRBV7-8 and TRBJ1-3, is GAGVSQSPRYKVAKRGQDVALRCDPISGHVSLFWYQQALGQGPEFLTYFQNEAQLDKSGLPSDRFFAERPEGSVSTLKIQRTQQEDSAVYLCASSVSGEAGNTIYFGEGSWLTVV.

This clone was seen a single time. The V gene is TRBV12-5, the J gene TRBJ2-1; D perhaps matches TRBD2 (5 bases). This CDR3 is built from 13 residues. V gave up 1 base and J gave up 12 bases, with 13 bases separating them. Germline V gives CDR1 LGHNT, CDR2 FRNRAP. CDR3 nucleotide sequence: TGTGCTAGTGGTTTGGCCTCTAGTGAGGGGCAGTTCTTC. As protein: CASGLASSEGQFF.